This T cell receptor (beta chain) originates from a study of human T cells and chemical hapten exposure. Across the study: It was small differences in pooled library volume that mainly caused per-sample TCR yields to vary.

General study results and limits: Unchanged with DPC sensitization were TCRs above 1 in 1000 frequency.

Library construction involved attaching unique molecular identifiers to individual cDNA molecules, which allowed quantitative, reproducible TCR counting. Authors' methods: Samples contained a median of roughly 100,000 TCRs, with a range of about 23,224 to 700,000. TCRdb re-called the reads through MiXCR, storing one row per CDR3 protein. The V and J calls here are based on TCRdb, not the publication. The table shows more than 100,000 distinct CDR3 sequences, with over 7% occurring only once. From whole blood left unfractionated, total RNA was extracted. About this clonotype: No antigen is known for it.

CDR3 length: 15 amino acids. The V gene end was trimmed by 4 bases and the J gene end by 4 bases; junction bases not matched to a gene: 3. The germline V gene encodes CDR1 SGHTA and CDR2 FQGNSA. The chain employs TRBV7-2 and TRBJ2-1; 11 nucleotides line up with TRBD2. The TCR was taken from a human donor in good health. Some clones in this sample may be carry-over from other donors' samples. The source material was whole blood. The chain's CDR3 is CASSSRTSGYNEQFF. The CDR3 coding sequence is TGTGCCAGCAGCTCCCGGACTAGCGGGTACAATGAGCAGTTCTTC.